This T cell receptor beta chain was retrieved from a study of blood T cell repertoires in COVID-19. Study background: The United States, Italy and Spain were the sources of the acute and convalescent COVID-19 samples. Nucleic acid was either cDNA or gDNA, and it came from T cells, B-cell-depleted T cells, or PBMCs.

As processed by the authors: Cell counts per sample came from amplifying reference gene primers. Clones were read by immunoSEQ multiplex PCR, and TCRdb kept only the in-frame ones, dropping some. The D gene and trimming were derived from the DNA, and the V and J assignments and clone size from that table. The data contain approximately 94,000 clones, roughly 84% of them singletons. The CDR3 is 15 amino acids. From germline, CDR1 is MGHDK and CDR2 SYGVNS. V was shortened by 0 bases and J by 3 bases, with 11 bases between the two germline ends. The sequenced sample consisted of peripheral blood. This clonotype was sampled from a man aged 25 to 40 in a cohort sampled during active COVID-19. The chain links TRBV25-1 to TRBJ1-1; D remains unclear. CDR3 region: CASSEYDREDTEAFF. The CDR3 nucleotides are TGTGCCAGCAGTGAATATGACCGGGAGGACACTGAAGCTTTCTTT.